A selection of T cell receptor beta chains follows, all from one sample in a study of cytomegalovirus exposure and HLA in healthy donors. Assay used: immunoSEQ multiplex PCR; TCRdb lists only in-frame clones, some missing. The sample yields more than 80,000 clones, around 73% seen once. The sequenced sample was PBMCs. The receptor set was obtained from a woman in her forties in good health and CMV-seropositive. Each CDR3 is given with its conserved first and last residue. The order of the fields is D gene, V gene, clone size, J gene, CDR3 protein, CDR3 DNA. A D gene is named only where the DNA matches it firmly. The size entry is marked missing in some rows and otherwise reads once, few, many or a size class.

d_call: .; v_call: TRBV6-5; clone_size: .; j_call: TRBJ2-7; cdr3_aa: CASSGGTEFYEQYF; cdr3_nt: TGTGCCAGCAGTGGGGGGACAGAGTTCTACGAGCAGTACTTC
d_call: TRBD1; v_call: TRBV9; clone_size: .; j_call: TRBJ2-1; cdr3_aa: CASSAIDRDNEQFF; cdr3_nt: TGTGCCAGCAGCGCGATTGACAGGGACAATGAGCAGTTCTTC
d_call: .; v_call: TRBV27; clone_size: few; j_call: TRBJ2-7; cdr3_aa: CASSPGALNEQYF; cdr3_nt: TGTGCCAGCAGTCCAGGGGCTCTAAACGAGCAGTACTTC
d_call: .; v_call: TRBV10-3; clone_size: .; j_call: TRBJ2-1; cdr3_aa: CAIQVGTLQNEQFF; cdr3_nt: TGTGCCATCCAAGTTGGTACATTACAGAATGAGCAGTTCTTC
d_call: TRBD2; v_call: TRBV27; clone_size: .; j_call: TRBJ2-1; cdr3_aa: CASSFGTSGTYNEQFF; cdr3_nt: TGTGCCAGCAGTTTTGGGACTAGCGGGACCTACAATGAGCAGTTCTTC
d_call: TRBD1; v_call: TRBV9; clone_size: .; j_call: TRBJ1-2; cdr3_aa: CASSDRDRGRYTF; cdr3_nt: TGTGCCAGCAGCGACCGGGACAGGGGGCGATACACCTTC
d_call: .; v_call: TRBV27; clone_size: .; j_call: TRBJ2-1; cdr3_aa: CASSLRGSGSYNEQFF; cdr3_nt: TGTGCCAGCAGTTTACGAGGATCGGGCTCCTACAATGAGCAGTTCTTC
d_call: TRBD2; v_call: TRBV5-4; clone_size: once; j_call: TRBJ2-7; cdr3_aa: CASSLYQRDSYEQYF; cdr3_nt: TGTGCCAGCAGCTTATACCAGCGGGACTCCTACGAGCAGTACTTC
d_call: TRBD1; v_call: TRBV30; clone_size: .; j_call: TRBJ2-1; cdr3_aa: CAWNWGQGDEQFF; cdr3_nt: TGTGCCTGGAACTGGGGACAGGGCGATGAGCAGTTCTTC
d_call: .; v_call: TRBV14; clone_size: .; j_call: TRBJ2-3; cdr3_aa: CASSQGTGITDTQYF; cdr3_nt: TGTGCCAGCAGCCAAGGTACAGGGATCACAGATACGCAGTATTTT
d_call: TRBD2; v_call: TRBV7-2; clone_size: .; j_call: TRBJ2-3; cdr3_aa: CASSLTSGRAADTQYF; cdr3_nt: TGTGCCAGCAGCTTGACTAGCGGGAGGGCCGCAGATACGCAGTATTTT
d_call: TRBD1; v_call: TRBV4-1; clone_size: .; j_call: TRBJ2-7; cdr3_aa: CASSQEGRRVQGAHEQYF; cdr3_nt: TGCGCCAGCAGCCAAGAGGGCCGTCGAGTGCAGGGGGCCCACGAGCAGTACTTC
d_call: TRBD1; v_call: TRBV7-9; clone_size: .; j_call: TRBJ1-3; cdr3_aa: CASSSGQGSRDTIYF; cdr3_nt: TGTGCCAGCAGCAGCGGACAGGGGAGTAGAGACACCATATATTTT
d_call: .; v_call: TRBV2; clone_size: many; j_call: TRBJ2-6; cdr3_aa: CASGLSGANVLTF; cdr3_nt: TGTGCCAGCGGGCTCTCTGGGGCCAACGTCCTGACTTTC
d_call: .; v_call: TRBV18; clone_size: .; j_call: TRBJ2-4; cdr3_aa: CASSPPGTNIQYF; cdr3_nt: TGTGCCAGCTCACCACCGGGCACAAACATTCAGTACTTC
d_call: .; v_call: TRBV11-2; clone_size: .; j_call: TRBJ2-7; cdr3_aa: CASSLEASYSYEQYF; cdr3_nt: TGTGCCAGCAGCTTAGAAGCTTCCTACTCCTACGAGCAGTACTTC
d_call: TRBD1; v_call: TRBV9; clone_size: .; j_call: TRBJ1-1; cdr3_aa: CASSAGQGNTEAFF; cdr3_nt: TGTGCCAGCAGCGCGGGACAGGGTAACACTGAAGCTTTCTTT
d_call: TRBD1; v_call: TRBV2; clone_size: once; j_call: TRBJ2-7; cdr3_aa: CASSRRLTGAYEQYF; cdr3_nt: TGTGCCAGCAGTCGCCGACTTACAGGGGCCTACGAGCAGTACTTC
d_call: .; v_call: TRBV7-2; clone_size: .; j_call: TRBJ2-7; cdr3_aa: CASSLEWGPYEQYF; cdr3_nt: TGTGCCAGCAGCTTAGAGTGGGGGCCCTACGAGCAGTACTTC
d_call: .; v_call: TRBV11-3; clone_size: .; j_call: TRBJ1-1; cdr3_aa: CASSSKLRSEAFF; cdr3_nt: TGTGCCAGCAGCTCCAAACTCCGATCTGAAGCTTTCTTT
d_call: TRBD2; v_call: TRBV7-2; clone_size: .; j_call: TRBJ2-1; cdr3_aa: CASSLASGSKKSSYNEQFF; cdr3_nt: TGTGCCAGCAGCCTCGCTAGCGGGAGCAAAAAGAGCTCCTACAATGAGCAGTTCTTC
d_call: .; v_call: TRBV6-5; clone_size: few; j_call: TRBJ1-6; cdr3_aa: CASRPGLLGSPLHF; cdr3_nt: TGTGCCAGCAGACCAGGGCTTCTAGGATCACCCCTCCACTTT
d_call: .; v_call: TRBV28; clone_size: .; j_call: TRBJ2-7; cdr3_aa: CASSPLSGGFYEQYF; cdr3_nt: TGTGCCAGCAGTCCGCTTAGTGGGGGCTTTTACGAGCAGTACTTC
d_call: TRBD2; v_call: TRBV5-1; clone_size: .; j_call: TRBJ2-1; cdr3_aa: CASSLAQREDQRFF; cdr3_nt: TGCGCCAGCAGCCTCGCGCAGCGGGAGGACCAGCGGTTCTTC
d_call: TRBD1; v_call: TRBV27; clone_size: .; j_call: TRBJ2-7; cdr3_aa: CASSSLGGTGGYEQYF; cdr3_nt: TGTGCCAGCAGTTCCCTCGGAGGGACAGGGGGCTACGAGCAGTACTTC
d_call: TRBD2; v_call: TRBV7-3; clone_size: .; j_call: TRBJ2-1; cdr3_aa: CASPLAGNYNEQFF; cdr3_nt: TGTGCCAGCCCGCTAGCGGGAAACTACAATGAGCAGTTCTTC
d_call: TRBD1; v_call: TRBV2; clone_size: .; j_call: TRBJ1-2; cdr3_aa: CASSRQGPNYGYTF; cdr3_nt: TGTGCCAGCAGCAGACAGGGCCCTAACTATGGCTACACCTTC
d_call: .; v_call: TRBV27; clone_size: .; j_call: TRBJ1-1; cdr3_aa: CASSFEGVGSTEAFF; cdr3_nt: TGTGCCAGCAGTTTCGAGGGAGTGGGTTCAACTGAAGCTTTCTTT
d_call: TRBD1; v_call: TRBV5-1; clone_size: .; j_call: TRBJ2-7; cdr3_aa: CASSLTGGNEQYF; cdr3_nt: TGCGCCAGCAGCTTAACAGGGGGGAACGAGCAGTACTTC
d_call: .; v_call: TRBV15; clone_size: .; j_call: TRBJ2-5; cdr3_aa: CATGQGRETQYF; cdr3_nt: TGTGCCACCGGTCAGGGGAGAGAGACCCAGTACTTC
d_call: TRBD1; v_call: TRBV5-1; clone_size: once; j_call: TRBJ1-1; cdr3_aa: CASSSETGTTEAFF; cdr3_nt: TGCGCCAGCAGCTCCGAGACAGGGACCACTGAAGCTTTCTTT
d_call: TRBD2; v_call: TRBV28; clone_size: .; j_call: TRBJ2-1; cdr3_aa: CASSFIAGGPVVEQFF; cdr3_nt: TGTGCCAGCAGTTTTATAGCGGGAGGGCCAGTTGTTGAGCAGTTCTTC
d_call: TRBD1; v_call: TRBV5-1; clone_size: .; j_call: TRBJ2-7; cdr3_aa: CASSRGQESSYEQYF; cdr3_nt: TGCGCCAGCAGCCGGGGACAGGAAAGCTCCTACGAGCAGTACTTC
d_call: .; v_call: TRBV5-1; clone_size: .; j_call: TRBJ1-4; cdr3_aa: CASSPSQGSLNEKLFF; cdr3_nt: TGCGCCAGCAGCCCCTCCCAGGGGTCTCTTAATGAAAAACTGTTTTTT
d_call: .; v_call: TRBV21-1; clone_size: .; j_call: TRBJ2-5; cdr3_aa: CASSKAFTSSQETQYF; cdr3_nt: TGTGCCAGCAGCAAAGCGTTTACTAGCTCCCAAGAGACCCAGTACTTC
d_call: .; v_call: TRBV19; clone_size: few; j_call: TRBJ1-5; cdr3_aa: CASSTDRLNQPQHF; cdr3_nt: TGTGCCAGTAGCACCGACAGACTCAATCAGCCCCAGCATTTT
d_call: TRBD1; v_call: TRBV5-6; clone_size: .; j_call: TRBJ1-6; cdr3_aa: CASSETGGADSPLHF; cdr3_nt: TGTGCCAGCAGCGAGACAGGGGGCGCAGATTCACCCCTCCACTTT
d_call: .; v_call: TRBV1; clone_size: .; j_call: TRBJ1-2; cdr3_aa: CTSSHPGLPGCGYTF; cdr3_nt: TGCACCAGCAGCCATCCCGGACTCCCGGGCTGTGGCTACACCTTC
d_call: TRBD2; v_call: TRBV19; clone_size: .; j_call: TRBJ2-1; cdr3_aa: CASSIMSGSDEQFF; cdr3_nt: TGTGCCAGTAGTATAATGAGCGGGAGCGATGAGCAGTTCTTC
d_call: .; v_call: TRBV10-2; clone_size: .; j_call: TRBJ2-3; cdr3_aa: CASISAAPGADTQYF; cdr3_nt: TGCGCCAGCATTTCAGCGGCCCCTGGCGCAGATACGCAGTATTTT
d_call: TRBD2; v_call: TRBV29-1; clone_size: .; j_call: TRBJ2-7; cdr3_aa: CSAVGEVAGAGEQYF; cdr3_nt: TGCAGCGCCGTCGGCGAGGTAGCGGGAGCGGGCGAGCAGTACTTC
d_call: .; v_call: TRBV5-6; clone_size: .; j_call: TRBJ2-7; cdr3_aa: CASSLDSTFSYEQYF; cdr3_nt: TGTGCCAGCAGCTTGGACTCGACTTTCTCCTACGAGCAGTACTTC
d_call: .; v_call: TRBV28; clone_size: .; j_call: TRBJ1-5; cdr3_aa: CASSSQAGYSNQPQHF; cdr3_nt: TGTGCCAGCAGTTCGCAGGCGGGTTATAGCAATCAGCCCCAGCATTTT
d_call: TRBD1; v_call: TRBV2; clone_size: .; j_call: TRBJ2-2; cdr3_aa: CASKGQGTNTGELFF; cdr3_nt: TGTGCCAGCAAAGGACAGGGAACGAACACCGGGGAGCTGTTTTTT
d_call: TRBD2; v_call: TRBV5-1; clone_size: .; j_call: TRBJ2-3; cdr3_aa: CASSLEGGRQDTQYF; cdr3_nt: TGCGCCAGCAGCTTGGAAGGCGGGAGGCAGGATACGCAGTATTTT
d_call: TRBD2; v_call: TRBV10-3; clone_size: .; j_call: TRBJ2-3; cdr3_aa: CATAGRSREDTQYF; cdr3_nt: TGTGCCACTGCCGGGAGGTCCCGGGAAGATACGCAGTATTTT
d_call: .; v_call: TRBV28; clone_size: .; j_call: TRBJ2-4; cdr3_aa: CASEQGGTKNIQYF; cdr3_nt: TGTGCCAGCGAACAAGGGGGTACCAAAAACATTCAGTACTTC
d_call: .; v_call: TRBV5-1; clone_size: .; j_call: TRBJ2-7; cdr3_aa: CASSLEGHPSYEQYF; cdr3_nt: TGCGCCAGCAGCTTGGAGGGACATCCCTCCTACGAGCAGTACTTC
d_call: TRBD2; v_call: TRBV5-1; clone_size: .; j_call: TRBJ2-2; cdr3_aa: CASSPSSGSSTGELFF; cdr3_nt: TGCGCCAGCAGCCCCTCTAGCGGGAGTTCCACCGGGGAGCTGTTTTTT
d_call: TRBD1; v_call: TRBV9; clone_size: .; j_call: TRBJ2-1; cdr3_aa: CASSVGQGNEQFF; cdr3_nt: TGTGCCAGCAGCGTCGGACAGGGGAATGAGCAGTTCTTC